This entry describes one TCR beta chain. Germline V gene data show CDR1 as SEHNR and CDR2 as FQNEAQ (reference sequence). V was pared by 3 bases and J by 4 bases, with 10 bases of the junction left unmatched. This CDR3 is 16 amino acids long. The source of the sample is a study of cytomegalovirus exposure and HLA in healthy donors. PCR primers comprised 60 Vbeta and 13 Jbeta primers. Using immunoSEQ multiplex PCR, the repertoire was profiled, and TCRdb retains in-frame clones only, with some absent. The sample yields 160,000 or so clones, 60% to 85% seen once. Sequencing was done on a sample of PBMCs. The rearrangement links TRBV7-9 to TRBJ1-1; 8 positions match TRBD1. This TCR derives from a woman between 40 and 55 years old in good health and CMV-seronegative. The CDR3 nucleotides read TGTGCCAGCAGCTTTCCCCGTCGACAGGGGCCCACTGAAGCTTTCTTT. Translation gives CASSFPRRQGPTEAFF.